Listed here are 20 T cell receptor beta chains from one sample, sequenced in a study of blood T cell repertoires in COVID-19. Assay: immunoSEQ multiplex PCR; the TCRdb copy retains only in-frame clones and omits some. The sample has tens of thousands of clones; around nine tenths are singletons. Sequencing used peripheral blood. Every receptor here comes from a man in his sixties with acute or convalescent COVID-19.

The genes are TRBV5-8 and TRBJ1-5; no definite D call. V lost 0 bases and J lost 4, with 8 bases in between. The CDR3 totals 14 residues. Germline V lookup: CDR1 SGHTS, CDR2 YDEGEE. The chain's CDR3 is CASSLGAFNQPQHF. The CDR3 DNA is TGTGCCAGCAGCTTGGGGGCATTTAATCAGCCCCAGCATTTT.

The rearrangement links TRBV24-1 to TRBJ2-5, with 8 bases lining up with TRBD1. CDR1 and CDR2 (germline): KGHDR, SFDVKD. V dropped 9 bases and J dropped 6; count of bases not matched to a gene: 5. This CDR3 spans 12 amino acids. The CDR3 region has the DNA TGTGCCACCGGTACAGGGGGGAAGACCCAGTACTTC. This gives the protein CATGTGGKTQYF.

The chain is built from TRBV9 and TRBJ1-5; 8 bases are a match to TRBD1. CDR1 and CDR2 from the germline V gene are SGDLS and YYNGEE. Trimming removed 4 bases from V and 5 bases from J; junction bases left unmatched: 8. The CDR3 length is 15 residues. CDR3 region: CASSMRQGTDQPQHF. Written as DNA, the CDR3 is TGTGCCAGCAGCATGAGACAGGGGACGGATCAGCCCCAGCATTTT.

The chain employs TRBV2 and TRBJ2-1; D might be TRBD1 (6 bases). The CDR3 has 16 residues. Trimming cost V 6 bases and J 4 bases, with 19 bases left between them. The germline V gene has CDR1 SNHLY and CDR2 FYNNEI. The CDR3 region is CASRRNPGQGYNEQFF. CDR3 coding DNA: TGTGCCAGCAGGAGGAATCCGGGACAAGGATACAATGAGCAGTTCTTC. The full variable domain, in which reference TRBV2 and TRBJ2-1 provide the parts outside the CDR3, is EPEVTQTPSHQVTQMGQEVILRCVPISNHLYFYWYRQILGQKVEFLVSFYNNEISEKSEIFDDQFSVERPDGSNFTLKIRSTKLEDSAMYFCASRRNPGQGYNEQFFGPGTRLTVL.

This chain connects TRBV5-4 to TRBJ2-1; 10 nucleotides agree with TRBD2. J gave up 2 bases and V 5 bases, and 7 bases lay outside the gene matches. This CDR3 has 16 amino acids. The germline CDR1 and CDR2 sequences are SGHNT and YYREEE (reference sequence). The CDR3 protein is CASSHQSGGAYNEQFF. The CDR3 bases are TGTGCCAGCAGTCACCAAAGCGGGGGGGCCTACAATGAGCAGTTCTTC. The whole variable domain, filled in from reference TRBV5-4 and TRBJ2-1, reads ETGVTQSPTHLIKTRGQQVTLRCSSQSGHNTVSWYQQALGQGPQFIFQYYREEENGRGNFPPRFSGLQFPNYSSELNVNALELDDSALYLCASSHQSGGAYNEQFFGPGTRLTVL.

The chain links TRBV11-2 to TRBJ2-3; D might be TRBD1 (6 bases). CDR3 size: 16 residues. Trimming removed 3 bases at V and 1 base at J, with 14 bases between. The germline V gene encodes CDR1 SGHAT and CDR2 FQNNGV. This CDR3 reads CASSFTGPGGTDTQYF. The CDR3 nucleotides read TGTGCCAGCAGCTTTACAGGGCCCGGGGGCACAGATACGCAGTATTTT.

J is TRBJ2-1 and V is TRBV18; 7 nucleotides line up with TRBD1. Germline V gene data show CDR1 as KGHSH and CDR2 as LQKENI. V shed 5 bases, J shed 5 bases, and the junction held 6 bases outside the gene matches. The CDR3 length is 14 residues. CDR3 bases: TGTGCCAGCTCATCGGGACAGTTAAACAATGAGCAGTTCTTC. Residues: CASSSGQLNNEQFF.

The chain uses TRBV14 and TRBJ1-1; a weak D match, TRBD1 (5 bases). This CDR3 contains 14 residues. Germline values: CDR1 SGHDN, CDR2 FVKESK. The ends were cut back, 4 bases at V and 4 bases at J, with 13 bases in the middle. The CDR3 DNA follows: TGTGCCAGCAGCCTCATGGGGGGGTTCACTGAAGCTTTCTTT. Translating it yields CASSLMGGFTEAFF.

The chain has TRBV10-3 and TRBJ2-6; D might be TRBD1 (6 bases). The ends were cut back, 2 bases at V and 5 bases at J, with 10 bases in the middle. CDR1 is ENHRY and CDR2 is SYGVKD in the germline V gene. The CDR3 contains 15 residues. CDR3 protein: CAISETGIWANVLTF. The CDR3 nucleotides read TGTGCCATCAGTGAGACAGGGATTTGGGCCAACGTCCTGACTTTC.

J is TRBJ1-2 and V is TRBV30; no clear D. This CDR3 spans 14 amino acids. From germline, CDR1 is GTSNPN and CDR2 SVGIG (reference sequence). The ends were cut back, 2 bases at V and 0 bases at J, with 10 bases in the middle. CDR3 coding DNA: TGTGCCTGGAGTAAGGCAGGATCTAACTATGGCTACACCTTC. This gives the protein CAWSKAGSNYGYTF. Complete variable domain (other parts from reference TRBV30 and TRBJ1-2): SQTIHQWPATLVQPVGSPLSLECTVEGTSNPNLYWYRQAAGRGLQLLFYSVGIGQISSEVPQNLSASRPQDRQFILSSKKLLLSDSGFYLCAWSKAGSNYGYTFGSGTRLTVV.

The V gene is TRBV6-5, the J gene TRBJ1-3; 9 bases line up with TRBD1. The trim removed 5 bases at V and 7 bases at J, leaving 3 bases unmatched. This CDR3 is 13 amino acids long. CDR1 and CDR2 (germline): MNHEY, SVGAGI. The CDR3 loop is CASSTDRGNTIYF. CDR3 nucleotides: TGTGCCAGCAGTACGGACAGGGGTAACACCATATATTTT.

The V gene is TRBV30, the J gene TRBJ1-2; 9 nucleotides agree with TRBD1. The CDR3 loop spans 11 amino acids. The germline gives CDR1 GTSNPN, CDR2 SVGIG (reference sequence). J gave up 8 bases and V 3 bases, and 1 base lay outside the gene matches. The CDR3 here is CAWSGQGGYTF. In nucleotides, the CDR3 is TGTGCCTGGAGCGGACAGGGGGGCTACACCTTC.

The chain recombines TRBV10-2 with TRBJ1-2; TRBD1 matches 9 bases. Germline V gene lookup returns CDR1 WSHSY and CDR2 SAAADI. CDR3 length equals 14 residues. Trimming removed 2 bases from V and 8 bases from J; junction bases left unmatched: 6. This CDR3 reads CASSEGGQGFGYTF. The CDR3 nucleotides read TGCGCCAGCAGTGAGGGGGGACAGGGCTTCGGCTACACCTTC.

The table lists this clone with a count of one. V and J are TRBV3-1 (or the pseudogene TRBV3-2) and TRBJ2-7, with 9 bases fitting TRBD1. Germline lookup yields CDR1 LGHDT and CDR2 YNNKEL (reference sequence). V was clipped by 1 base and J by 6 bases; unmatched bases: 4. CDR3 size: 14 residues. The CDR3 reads CASSQGTGGFEQYF. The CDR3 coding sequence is TGTGCCAGCAGCCAAGGAACAGGGGGCTTCGAGCAGTACTTC.

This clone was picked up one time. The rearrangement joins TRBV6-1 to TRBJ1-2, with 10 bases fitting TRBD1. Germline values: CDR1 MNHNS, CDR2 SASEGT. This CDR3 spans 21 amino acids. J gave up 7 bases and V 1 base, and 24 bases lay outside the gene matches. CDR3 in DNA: TGTGCCAGCAGTGAAGGTGGGACAGCCCATTCTGACAGGGGGCGCAGACGTGGCTACACCTTC. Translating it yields CASSEGGTAHSDRGRRRGYTF.

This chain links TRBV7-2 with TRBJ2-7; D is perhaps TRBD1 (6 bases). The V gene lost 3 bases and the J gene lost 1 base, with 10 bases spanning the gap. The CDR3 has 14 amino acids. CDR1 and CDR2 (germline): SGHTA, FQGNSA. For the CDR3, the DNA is TGTGCCAGCAGCTTGGACAGTAATTCCTACGAGCAGTACTTC. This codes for CASSLDSNSYEQYF.

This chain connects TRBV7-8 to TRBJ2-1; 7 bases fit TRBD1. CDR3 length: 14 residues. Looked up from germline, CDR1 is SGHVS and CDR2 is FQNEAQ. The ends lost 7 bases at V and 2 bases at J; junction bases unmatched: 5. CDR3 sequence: CASIGQEPYNEQFF. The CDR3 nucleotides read TGTGCCAGCATCGGACAGGAGCCCTACAATGAGCAGTTCTTC.

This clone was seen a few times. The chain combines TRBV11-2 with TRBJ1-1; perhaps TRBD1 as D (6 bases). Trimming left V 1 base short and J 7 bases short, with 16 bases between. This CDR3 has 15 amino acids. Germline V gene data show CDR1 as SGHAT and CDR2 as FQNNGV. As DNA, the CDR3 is TGTGCCAGCAGCTTAGTCTTTACAGGGAAAAGTGAAGCTTTCTTT. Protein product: CASSLVFTGKSEAFF. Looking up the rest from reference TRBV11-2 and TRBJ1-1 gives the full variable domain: EAGVAQSPRYKIIEKRQSVAFWCNPISGHATLYWYQQILGQGPKLLIQFQNNGVVDDSQLPKDRFSAERLKGVDSTLKIQPAKLEDSAVYLCASSLVFTGKSEAFFGQGTRLTVV.

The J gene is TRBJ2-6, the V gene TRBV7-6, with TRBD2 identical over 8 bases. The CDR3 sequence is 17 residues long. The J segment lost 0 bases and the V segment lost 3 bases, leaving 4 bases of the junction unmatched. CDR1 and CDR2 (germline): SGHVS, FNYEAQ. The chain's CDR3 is CASSFTGGGSGANVLTF. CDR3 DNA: TGTGCCAGCAGCTTCACCGGGGGGGGCTCTGGGGCCAACGTCCTGACTTTC.

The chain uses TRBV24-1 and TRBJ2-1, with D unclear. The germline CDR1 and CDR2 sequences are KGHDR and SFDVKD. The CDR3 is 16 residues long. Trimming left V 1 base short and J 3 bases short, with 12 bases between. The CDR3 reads CATSDFDIVGYNEQFF. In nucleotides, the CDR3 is TGTGCCACCAGTGATTTCGACATCGTGGGCTACAATGAGCAGTTCTTC.